This TCR beta chain was profiled in a study of technical replicates of blood from a few donors (dated by TCRdb to the late 2010s). The library was made by the immunoSEQ multiplex PCR assay. In TCRdb, the immuneACCESS table is reduced to in-frame sequences with V and J assigned. These tables do not hold every clone; where another copy was compared, an unresolved V gene accounts for under half, and the others remain unexplained. This sample has some 70,000 clones in its table, and roughly nine tenths of those were observed once. The top ten constitute approximately 0.38% of the sample. Notes on this clone: No antigen is known for it. Nothing much larger sits one base from this clone, and base qualities are not available.

The sequenced sample was T cells isolated from PBMCs. The receptor comes from a human donor in good health.

The CDR3 in this case is CASSSQVGVDTQYF. DNA sequence: TGTGCCAGCAGCTCTCAGGTCGGGGTGGATACGCAGTATTTT. The rearranged segments are TRBV9 and TRBJ2-3, with a tentative D gene TRBD2 over 5 matching bases. V was cut back by 4 bases and J by 6 bases, leaving a gap of 15 bases between them. There are 14 amino acids in the CDR3, from cysteine to phenylalanine inclusive. Solely the CDR3 DNA is kept, with 42 bases framed from the first base. Via the germline V gene, CDR1 is SGDLS and CDR2 YYNGEE.